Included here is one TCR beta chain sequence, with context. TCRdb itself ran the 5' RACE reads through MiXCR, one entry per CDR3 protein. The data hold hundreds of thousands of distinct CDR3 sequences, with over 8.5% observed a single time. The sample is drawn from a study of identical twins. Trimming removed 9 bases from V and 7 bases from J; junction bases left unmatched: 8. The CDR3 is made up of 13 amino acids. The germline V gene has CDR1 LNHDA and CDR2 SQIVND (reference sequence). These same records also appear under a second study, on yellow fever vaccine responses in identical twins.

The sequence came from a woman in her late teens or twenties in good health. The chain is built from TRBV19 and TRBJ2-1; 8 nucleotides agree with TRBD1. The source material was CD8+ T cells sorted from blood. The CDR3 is CARTGQVENEQFF. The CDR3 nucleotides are TGTGCCAGAACGGGACAGGTAGAGAATGAGCAGTTCTTC.